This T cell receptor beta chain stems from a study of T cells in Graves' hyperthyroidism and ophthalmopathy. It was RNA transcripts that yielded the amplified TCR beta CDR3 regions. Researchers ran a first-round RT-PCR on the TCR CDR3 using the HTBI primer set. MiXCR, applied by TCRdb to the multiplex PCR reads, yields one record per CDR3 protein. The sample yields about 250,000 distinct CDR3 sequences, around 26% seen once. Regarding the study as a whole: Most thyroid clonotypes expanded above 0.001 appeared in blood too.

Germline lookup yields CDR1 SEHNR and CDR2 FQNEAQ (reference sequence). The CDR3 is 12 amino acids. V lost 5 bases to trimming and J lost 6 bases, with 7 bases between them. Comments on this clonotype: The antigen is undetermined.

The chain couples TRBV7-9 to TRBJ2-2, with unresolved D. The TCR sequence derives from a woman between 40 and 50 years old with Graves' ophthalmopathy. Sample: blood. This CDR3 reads CASSGHSGELFF. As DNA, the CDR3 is TGTGCCAGCAGCGGGCATTCCGGGGAGCTGTTTTTT. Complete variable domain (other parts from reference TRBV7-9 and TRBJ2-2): DTGVSQNPRHKITKRGQNVTFRCDPISEHNRLYWYRQTLGQGPEFLTYFQNEAQLEKSRLLSDRFSAERPKGSFSTLEIQRTEQGDSAMYLCASSGHSGELFFGEGSRLTVL.